This TCR beta chain was identified in a study of blood T cell repertoires in COVID-19. About the research overall: The analysed material was cDNA or gDNA that came from T cells, B-cell-depleted T cells, or PBMCs.

Assay: immunoSEQ multiplex PCR; the TCRdb copy retains only in-frame clones and omits some. Of roughly 35,000 clones detected, over 90% appear once; the ten largest clones hold roughly 5.2%. The sample consisted of peripheral blood. The clonotype was recovered from a human donor in a cohort sampled during active COVID-19.

CDR3 coding DNA: TGCGCCAGCAGCGAATCGGGACTAGCGGGAGGGGACACCGGGGAGCTGTTTTTT. It translates to CASSESGLAGGDTGELFF. The rearrangement uses TRBV5-1 and TRBJ2-2, with TRBD2 matching 16 bases. CDR3 length: 18 residues. Unmatched junction bases numbered 6, after V lost 4 bases and J lost 3 bases. Per the germline V gene, CDR1 is SGHRS and CDR2 is YFSETQ.